A single sample is the source of the 12 T cell receptor beta chains below, sequenced in a study of T cell responses to AZD1222 COVID-19 vaccine. Profiling relied on immunoSEQ multiplex PCR, and the TCRdb table lists in-frame clones only, not all of them. In the table there are 110,000 or so clones, approximately 86% of which are singletons. The input for sequencing was peripheral blood, taken 28 days after the second AZD1222 dose. The receptors were gathered from an adult who received the AZD1222 COVID-19 vaccine.

The chain combines TRBV11-2 with TRBJ1-4; D gene ambiguous. This CDR3 is 14 amino acids long. Germline assignment: CDR1 SGHAT and CDR2 FQNNGV. Trimming removed 3 bases from V and 5 bases from J, with 10 bases in between. This CDR3 reads CASSLVVENEKLFF. DNA of the CDR3: TGTGCCAGCAGCTTGGTCGTGGAAAATGAAAAACTGTTTTTT. Full variable domain (remainder filled in from reference TRBV11-2 and TRBJ1-4): EAGVAQSPRYKIIEKRQSVAFWCNPISGHATLYWYQQILGQGPKLLIQFQNNGVVDDSQLPKDRFSAERLKGVDSTLKIQPAKLEDSAVYLCASSLVVENEKLFFGSGTQLSVL.

The V and J genes are TRBV15 and TRBJ2-6; D remains unclear. Trimming removed 0 bases from V and 0 bases from J, with 3 bases in between. CDR1 LNHNV and CDR2 YYDKDF come from the germline V gene (reference sequence). The CDR3 totals 15 residues. The CDR3 sequence: CATSREGSGANVLTF. The CDR3 nucleotides are TGTGCCACCAGCAGAGAAGGCTCTGGGGCCAACGTCCTGACTTTC.

This rearrangement joins TRBV15 to TRBJ2-5; D is uncertain. Per germline, CDR1 LNHNV and CDR2 YYDKDF (reference sequence). The CDR3 is 15 residues long. V lost 2 bases to trimming and J lost 4 bases, with 14 bases between them. CDR3 sequence: CATSRSPPLLETQYF. In DNA form, the CDR3 reads TGTGCCACCAGCAGATCCCCCCCCCTTCTAGAGACCCAGTACTTC.

The chain recombines TRBV5-5 with TRBJ2-2; 8 positions agree with TRBD2. Looked up from germline, CDR1 is SGHKS and CDR2 is YYEKEE (reference sequence). CDR3 length: 16 amino acids. The V and J ends lost 3 bases and 5 bases, in that order; junction bases with no gene match: 9. The CDR3: CASSSGGGYRTGELFF. CDR3 DNA: TGTGCCAGCAGCTCGGGCGGGGGGTATAGGACCGGGGAGCTGTTTTTT.

The genes are TRBV28 and TRBJ2-3; D ambiguous. Germline V gene sequence: CDR1 MDHEN, CDR2 SYDVKM. V lost 7 bases, J lost 2 bases, and 13 bases lay in between. The CDR3 runs 14 residues. The CDR3 coding sequence is TGTGCCAGCACCCCACGACATAACACAGATACGCAGTATTTT. It is translated as CASTPRHNTDTQYF. Full variable domain (outside the CDR3, taken from reference TRBV28 and TRBJ2-3): DVKVTQSSRYLVKRTGEKVFLECVQDMDHENMFWYRQDPGLGLRLIYFSYDVKMKEKGDIPEGYSVSREKKERFSLILESASTNQTSMYLCASTPRHNTDTQYFGPGTRLTVL.

This clone is a singleton in its sample. The same CDR3 can be traced to other DNA sequences in this sample. The chain uses TRBV6-1 and TRBJ2-3; 13 bases map to TRBD2. Per germline, CDR1 MNHNS and CDR2 SASEGT. Trimming took 2 bases from V and 4 from J; bases not matched to a gene: 0. This CDR3 has 15 residues. For the CDR3, the DNA is TGTGCCAGCAGTGAAACTAGCGGGGGGGCAGATACGCAGTATTTT. Residues: CASSETSGGADTQYF.

V is TRBV24-1 and J is TRBJ1-1; unclear D gene. Germline CDR1 reads KGHDR; CDR2 reads SFDVKD. The CDR3 sequence is 15 residues long. V lost 0 bases, J lost 0 bases, and 7 bases lay in between. The CDR3, as DNA: TGTGCCACCAGTGATTTGTTCGGGGTGAACACTGAAGCTTTCTTT. Protein sequence: CATSDLFGVNTEAFF.

The chain is built from TRBV5-1 and TRBJ2-7; a weak D match, TRBD2 (5 bases). Per the germline V gene, CDR1 is SGHRS and CDR2 is YFSETQ. The CDR3 runs 15 residues. V gave up 0 bases and J gave up 9 bases, with 19 bases separating them. The CDR3 is CASSLVVGTEGRQYF. In nucleotides, the CDR3 is TGCGCCAGCAGCTTGGTTGTGGGAACCGAAGGGAGGCAGTACTTC. The whole variable domain, remainder taken from reference TRBV5-1 and TRBJ2-7, is KAGVTQTPRYLIKTRGQQVTLSCSPISGHRSVSWYQQTPGQGLQFLFEYFSETQRNKGNFPGRFSGRQFSNSRSEMNVSTLELGDSALYLCASSLVVGTEGRQYFGPGTRLTVT.

CDR3 DNA: TGTGCCAGTAGTATAGGGACAGGGTTGGTCCGCAATGAGCAGTTCTTC. The encoded protein is CASSIGTGLVRNEQFF. This chain connects TRBV19 to TRBJ2-1, with TRBD1 matching 8 bases. From germline, CDR1 is LNHDA and CDR2 SQIVND (reference sequence). CDR3 length equals 16 residues. V lost 1 base, J lost 6 bases, and 8 bases stayed unmatched.

The J gene is TRBJ2-3, the V gene TRBV28; 12 positions agree with TRBD2. CDR1 and CDR2 (germline): MDHEN, SYDVKM. The CDR3 extends over 15 amino acids. V was clipped by 6 bases and J by 2 bases; unmatched bases: 3. CDR3 in amino acids: CASSLAGGITDTQYF. CDR3 DNA sequence: TGTGCCAGCAGCCTAGCGGGGGGGATCACAGATACGCAGTATTTT.

The gene calls are TRBV25-1 and TRBJ2-7, with 9 bases identical to TRBD1. The V and J ends lost 6 bases and 6 bases, in that order; junction bases with no gene match: 6. CDR3 size: 13 residues. Germline CDR1 MGHDK, CDR2 SYGVNS. The CDR3 here is CASRGQGGSEQYF. CDR3 nucleotides: TGTGCCAGCAGGGGACAGGGTGGTAGCGAGCAGTACTTC.

This clone appeared a single time. V gene TRBV7-3 combines with J gene TRBJ1-1; D not certain. Trimming removed 1 base at V and 2 bases at J, with 8 bases between. This CDR3 contains 14 residues. Germline V gene data show CDR1 as SGHTA and CDR2 as FQGTGA. In DNA, the CDR3 is TGTGCCAGCAGCTTAAAAAGGGTAAACACTGAAGCTTTCTTT. Amino acid sequence: CASSLKRVNTEAFF.